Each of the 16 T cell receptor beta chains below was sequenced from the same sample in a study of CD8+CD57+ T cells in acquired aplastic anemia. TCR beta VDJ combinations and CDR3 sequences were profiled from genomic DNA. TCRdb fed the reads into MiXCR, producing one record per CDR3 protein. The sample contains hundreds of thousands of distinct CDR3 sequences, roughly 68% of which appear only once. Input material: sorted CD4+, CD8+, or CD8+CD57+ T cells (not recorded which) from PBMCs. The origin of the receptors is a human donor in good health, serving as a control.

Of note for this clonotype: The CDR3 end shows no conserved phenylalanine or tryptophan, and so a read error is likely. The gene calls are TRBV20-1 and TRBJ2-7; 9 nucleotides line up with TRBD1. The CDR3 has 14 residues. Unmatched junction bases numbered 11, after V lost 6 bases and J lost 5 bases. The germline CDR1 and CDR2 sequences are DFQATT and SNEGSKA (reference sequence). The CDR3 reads CSANTGTGLDEQYY. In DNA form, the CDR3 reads TGCAGTGCAAACACCGGGACAGGGTTGGACGAGCAGTACTAC.

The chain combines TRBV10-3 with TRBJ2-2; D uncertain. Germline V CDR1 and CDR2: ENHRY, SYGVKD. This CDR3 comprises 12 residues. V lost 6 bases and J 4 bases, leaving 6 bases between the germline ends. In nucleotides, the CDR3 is TGTGCCATCAGCAGAAGCACCGGGGAGCTGTTTTTT. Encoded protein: CAISRSTGELFF.

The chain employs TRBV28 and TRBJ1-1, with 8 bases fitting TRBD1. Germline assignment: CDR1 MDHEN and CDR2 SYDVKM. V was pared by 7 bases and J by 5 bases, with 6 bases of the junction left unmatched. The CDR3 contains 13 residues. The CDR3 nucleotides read TGTGCCAGCAAGGACAGGGCGGGGACTGAAGCTTTCTTT. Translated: CASKDRAGTEAFF.

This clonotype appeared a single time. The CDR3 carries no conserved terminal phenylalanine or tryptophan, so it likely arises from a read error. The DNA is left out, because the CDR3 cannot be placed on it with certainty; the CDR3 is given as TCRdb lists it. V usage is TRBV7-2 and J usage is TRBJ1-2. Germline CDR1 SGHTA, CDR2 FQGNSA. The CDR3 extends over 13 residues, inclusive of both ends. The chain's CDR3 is CASSYRTGPPAPG.

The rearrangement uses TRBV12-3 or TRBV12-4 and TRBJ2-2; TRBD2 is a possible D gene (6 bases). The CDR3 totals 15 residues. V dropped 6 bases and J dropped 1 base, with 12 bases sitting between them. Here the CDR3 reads CASRSGDRNTGELFF. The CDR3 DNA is TGTGCCAGCAGATCGGGAGATCGGAACACCGGGGAGCTGTTTTTT.

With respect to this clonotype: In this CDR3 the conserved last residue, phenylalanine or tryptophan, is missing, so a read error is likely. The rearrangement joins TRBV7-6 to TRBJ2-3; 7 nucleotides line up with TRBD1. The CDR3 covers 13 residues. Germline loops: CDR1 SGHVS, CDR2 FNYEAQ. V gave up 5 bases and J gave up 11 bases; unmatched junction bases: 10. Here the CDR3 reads CASSRGRQGMQYL. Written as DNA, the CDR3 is TGTGCCAGCAGCAGAGGTCGACAGGGCATGCAGTATCTT.

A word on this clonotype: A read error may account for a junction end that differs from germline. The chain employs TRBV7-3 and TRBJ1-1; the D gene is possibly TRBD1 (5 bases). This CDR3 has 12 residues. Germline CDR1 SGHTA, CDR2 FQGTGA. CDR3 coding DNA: TGTGCTAGCAGCAGGGACGACACTGAAGCTTTCTTT. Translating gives CASSRDDTEAFF.

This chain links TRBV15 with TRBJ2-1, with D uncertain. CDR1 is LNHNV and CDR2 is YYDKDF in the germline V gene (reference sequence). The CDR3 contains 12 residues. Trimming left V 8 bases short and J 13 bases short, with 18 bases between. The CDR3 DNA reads TGTGCCACCTCGACAATGCGGTCGACCCAGTTCTTC. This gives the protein CATSTMRSTQFF.

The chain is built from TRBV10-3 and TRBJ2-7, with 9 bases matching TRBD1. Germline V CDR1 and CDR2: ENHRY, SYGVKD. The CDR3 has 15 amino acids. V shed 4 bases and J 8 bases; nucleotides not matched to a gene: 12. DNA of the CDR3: TGTGCCATCAGTGGACAAGACAGGGGGATTTCCCAGCAGTACTTC. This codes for CAISGQDRGISQQYF.

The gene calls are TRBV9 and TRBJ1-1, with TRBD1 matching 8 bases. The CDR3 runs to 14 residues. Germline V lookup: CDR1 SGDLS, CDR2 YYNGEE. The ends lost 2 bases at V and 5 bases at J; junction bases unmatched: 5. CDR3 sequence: CASSVAGGPTEAFF. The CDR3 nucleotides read TGTGCCAGCAGCGTTGCAGGGGGCCCTACTGAAGCTTTCTTT.

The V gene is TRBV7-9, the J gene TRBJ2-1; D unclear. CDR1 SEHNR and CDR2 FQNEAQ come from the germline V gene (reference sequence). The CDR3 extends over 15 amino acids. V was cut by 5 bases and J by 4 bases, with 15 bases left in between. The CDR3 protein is CASSRPESSYNEQFF. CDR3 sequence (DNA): TGTGCCAGCAGCCGCCCAGAGAGCAGTTACAATGAGCAGTTCTTC.

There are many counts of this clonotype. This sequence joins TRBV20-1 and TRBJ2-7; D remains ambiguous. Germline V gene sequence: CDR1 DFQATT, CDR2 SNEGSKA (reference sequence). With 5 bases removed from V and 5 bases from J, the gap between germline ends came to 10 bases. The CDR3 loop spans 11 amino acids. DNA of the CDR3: TGCAGTGCTTCGTCTGGCCACGAGCAGTACTTC. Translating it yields CSASSGHEQYF.

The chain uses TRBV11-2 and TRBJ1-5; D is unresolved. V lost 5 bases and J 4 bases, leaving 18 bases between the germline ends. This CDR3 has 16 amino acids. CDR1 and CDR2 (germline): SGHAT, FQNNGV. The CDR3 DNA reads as TGTGCCAGCAGCCCCGAGGTTGGGATACCAAATCAGCCCCAGCATTTT. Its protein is CASSPEVGIPNQPQHF. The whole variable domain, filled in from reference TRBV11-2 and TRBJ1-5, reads EAGVAQSPRYKIIEKRQSVAFWCNPISGHATLYWYQQILGQGPKLLIQFQNNGVVDDSQLPKDRFSAERLKGVDSTLKIQPAKLEDSAVYLCASSPEVGIPNQPQHFGDGTRLSIL.

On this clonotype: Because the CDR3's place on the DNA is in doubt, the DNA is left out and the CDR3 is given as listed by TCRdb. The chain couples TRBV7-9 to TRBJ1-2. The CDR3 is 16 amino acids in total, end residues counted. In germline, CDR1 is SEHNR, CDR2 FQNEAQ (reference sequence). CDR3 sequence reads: CASSLIRLDGYTFYTF.

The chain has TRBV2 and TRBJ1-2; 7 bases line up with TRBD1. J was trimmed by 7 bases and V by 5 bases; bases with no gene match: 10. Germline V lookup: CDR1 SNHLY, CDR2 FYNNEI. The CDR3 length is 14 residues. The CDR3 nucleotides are TGTGCCAGCAGTTCCGGACAGGTGGCCAGTGGCTACACCTTC. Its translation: CASSSGQVASGYTF. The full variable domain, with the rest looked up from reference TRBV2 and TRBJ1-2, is EPEVTQTPSHQVTQMGQEVILRCVPISNHLYFYWYRQILGQKVEFLVSFYNNEISEKSEIFDDQFSVERPDGSNFTLKIRSTKLEDSAMYFCASSSGQVASGYTFGSGTRLTVV.

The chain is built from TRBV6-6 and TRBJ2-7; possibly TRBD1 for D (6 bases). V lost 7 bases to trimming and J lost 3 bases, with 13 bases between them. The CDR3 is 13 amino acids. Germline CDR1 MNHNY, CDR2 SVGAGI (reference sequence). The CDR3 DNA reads TGTGCCAGCACCAGACAGGACCACTACGAGCAGTACTTC. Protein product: CASTRQDHYEQYF.